The table lists the clone carrying this TCR beta chain with many counts. MiXCR, applied by TCRdb to the RT-PCR reads, yields one record per CDR3 protein. The sample includes approximately 720,000 distinct CDR3 sequences, around 14% seen only once; the top ten take 3.6%. The CDR3 covers 16 residues. Trimming removed 6 bases from V and 1 base from J; junction bases left unmatched: 11. Looked up from germline, CDR1 is MDHEN and CDR2 is SYDVKM. The sequence was obtained from a female donor in good health, serving as a healthy control. The V and J genes are TRBV28 and TRBJ2-7; 8 positions agree with TRBD1. Sequencing was carried out using memory CD4+ T cells from blood. CDR3 region: CASSTRQGKGSYEQYF. The CDR3 DNA is TGTGCCAGCAGCACAAGACAGGGGAAAGGGTCCTACGAGCAGTACTTC.